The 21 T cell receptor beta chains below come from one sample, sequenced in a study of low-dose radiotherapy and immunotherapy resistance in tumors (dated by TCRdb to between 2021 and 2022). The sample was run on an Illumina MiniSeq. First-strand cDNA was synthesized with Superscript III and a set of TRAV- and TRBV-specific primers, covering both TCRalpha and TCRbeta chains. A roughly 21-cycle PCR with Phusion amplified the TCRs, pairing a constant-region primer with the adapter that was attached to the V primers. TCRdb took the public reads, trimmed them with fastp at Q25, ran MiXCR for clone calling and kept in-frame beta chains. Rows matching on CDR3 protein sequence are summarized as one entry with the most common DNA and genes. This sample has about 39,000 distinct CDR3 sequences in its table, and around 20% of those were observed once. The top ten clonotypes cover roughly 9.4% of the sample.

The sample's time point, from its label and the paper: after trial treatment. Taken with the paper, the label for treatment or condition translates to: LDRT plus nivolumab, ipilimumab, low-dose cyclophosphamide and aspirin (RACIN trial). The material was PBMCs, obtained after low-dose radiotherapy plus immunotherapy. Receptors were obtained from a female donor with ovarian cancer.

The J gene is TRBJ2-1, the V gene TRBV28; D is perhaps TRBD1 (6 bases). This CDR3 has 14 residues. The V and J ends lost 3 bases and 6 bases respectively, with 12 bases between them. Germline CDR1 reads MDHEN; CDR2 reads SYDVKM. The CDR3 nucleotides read TGTGCCAGCAGTTTTAAACAGGGCCTCAATGAGCAGTTCTTC. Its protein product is CASSFKQGLNEQFF.

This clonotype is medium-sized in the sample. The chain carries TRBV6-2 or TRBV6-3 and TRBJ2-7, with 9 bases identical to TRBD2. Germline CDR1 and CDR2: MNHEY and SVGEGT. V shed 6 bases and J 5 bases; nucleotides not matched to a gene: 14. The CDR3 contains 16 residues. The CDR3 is CASSRRPAGGPHEQYF. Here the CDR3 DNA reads TGTGCCAGCAGCCGGAGACCGGCGGGAGGGCCCCACGAGCAGTACTTC.

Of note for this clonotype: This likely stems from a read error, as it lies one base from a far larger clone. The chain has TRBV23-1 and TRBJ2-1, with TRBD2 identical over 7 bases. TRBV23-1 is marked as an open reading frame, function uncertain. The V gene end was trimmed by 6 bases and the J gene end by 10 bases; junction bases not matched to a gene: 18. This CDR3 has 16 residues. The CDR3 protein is CASRPKWGRALGEQFF. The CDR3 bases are TGCGCCAGCAGACCGAAGTGGGGGAGGGCCCTCGGCGAGCAGTTCTTC.

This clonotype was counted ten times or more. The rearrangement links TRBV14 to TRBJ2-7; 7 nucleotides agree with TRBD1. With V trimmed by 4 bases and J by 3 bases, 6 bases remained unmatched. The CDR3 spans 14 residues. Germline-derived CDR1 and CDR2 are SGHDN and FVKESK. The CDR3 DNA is TGTGCCAGCAGCCCATGGACAGGAGGCTACGAGCAGTACTTC. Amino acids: CASSPWTGGYEQYF. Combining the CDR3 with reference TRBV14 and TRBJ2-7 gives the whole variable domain EAGVTQFPSHSVIEKGQTVTLRCDPISGHDNLYWYRRVMGKEIKFLLHFVKESKQDESGMPNNRFLAERTGGTYSTLKVQPAELEDSGVYFCASSPWTGGYEQYFGPGTRLTVT.

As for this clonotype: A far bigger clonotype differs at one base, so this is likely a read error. The CDR3 reads CAGSLLSGRETQYF. The CDR3 DNA is TGTGCCGGCAGCTTACTGAGCGGCCGGGAGACCCAGTACTTC. The rearrangement joins TRBV5-8 to TRBJ2-5, with D perhaps matching TRBD2 (5 bases). Per the germline V gene, CDR1 is SGHTS and CDR2 is YDEGEE. The CDR3 runs 14 residues.

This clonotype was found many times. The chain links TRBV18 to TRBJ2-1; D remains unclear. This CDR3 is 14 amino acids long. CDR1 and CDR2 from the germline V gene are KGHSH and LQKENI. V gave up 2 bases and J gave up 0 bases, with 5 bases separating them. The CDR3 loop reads CASSPGSSYNEQFF. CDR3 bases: TGTGCCAGCTCACCAGGCTCCTCCTACAATGAGCAGTTCTTC.

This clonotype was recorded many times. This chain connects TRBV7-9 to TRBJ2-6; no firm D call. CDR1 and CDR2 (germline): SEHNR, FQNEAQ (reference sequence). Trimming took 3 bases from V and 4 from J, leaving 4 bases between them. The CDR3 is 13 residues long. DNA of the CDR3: TGTGCCAGCAGCTTGCAGGGGGCCAACGTCCTGACTTTC. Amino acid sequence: CASSLQGANVLTF. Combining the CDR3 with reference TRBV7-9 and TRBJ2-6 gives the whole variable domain DTGVSQNPRHKITKRGQNVTFRCDPISEHNRLYWYRQTLGQGPEFLTYFQNEAQLEKSRLLSDRFSAERPKGSFSTLEIQRTEQGDSAMYLCASSLQGANVLTFGAGSRLTVL.

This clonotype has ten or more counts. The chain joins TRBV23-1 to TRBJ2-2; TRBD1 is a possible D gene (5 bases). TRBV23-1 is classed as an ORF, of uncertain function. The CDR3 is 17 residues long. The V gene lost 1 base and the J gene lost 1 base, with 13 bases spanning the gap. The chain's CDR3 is CASSQLAVTGNTGELFF. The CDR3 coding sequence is TGCGCCAGCAGTCAATTGGCCGTCACAGGGAACACCGGGGAGCTGTTTTTT.

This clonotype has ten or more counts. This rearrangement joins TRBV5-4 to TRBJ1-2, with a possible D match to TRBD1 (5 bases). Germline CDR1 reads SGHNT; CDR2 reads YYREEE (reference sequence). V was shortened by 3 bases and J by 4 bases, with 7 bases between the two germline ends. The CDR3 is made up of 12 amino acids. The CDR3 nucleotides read TGTGCCAGCAGCTCGGACATCTATGGCTACACCTTC. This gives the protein CASSSDIYGYTF.

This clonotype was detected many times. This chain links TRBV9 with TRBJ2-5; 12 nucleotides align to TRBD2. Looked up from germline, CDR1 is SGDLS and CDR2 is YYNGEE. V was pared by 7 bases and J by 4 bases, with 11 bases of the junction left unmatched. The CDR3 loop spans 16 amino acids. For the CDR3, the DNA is TGTGCCAGCTCCCTGGGAGCTAGCGGGGGGGTAGAGACCCAGTACTTC. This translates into CASSLGASGGVETQYF.

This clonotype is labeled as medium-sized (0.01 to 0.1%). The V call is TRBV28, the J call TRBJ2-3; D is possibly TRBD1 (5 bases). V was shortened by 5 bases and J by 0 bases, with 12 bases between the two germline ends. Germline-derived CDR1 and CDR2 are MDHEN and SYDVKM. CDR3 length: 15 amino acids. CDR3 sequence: CASSRSDTSTDTQYF. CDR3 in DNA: TGTGCCAGCAGTCGCTCGGACACCAGCACAGATACGCAGTATTTT.

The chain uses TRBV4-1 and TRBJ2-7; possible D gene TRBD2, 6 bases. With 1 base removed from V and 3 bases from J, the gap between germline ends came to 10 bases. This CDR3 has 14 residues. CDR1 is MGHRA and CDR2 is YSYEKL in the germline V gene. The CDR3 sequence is CASSQVGSFYEQYF. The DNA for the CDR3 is TGCGCCAGCAGCCAAGTCGGGAGTTTCTACGAGCAGTACTTC.

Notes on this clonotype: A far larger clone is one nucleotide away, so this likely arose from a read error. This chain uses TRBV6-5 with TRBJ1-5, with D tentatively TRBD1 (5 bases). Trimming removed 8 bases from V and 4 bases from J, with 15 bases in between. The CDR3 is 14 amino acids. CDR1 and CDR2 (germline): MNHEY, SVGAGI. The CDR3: CASGGGTANQPQHF. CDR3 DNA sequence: TGTGCCAGCGGTGGAGGGACGGCTAATCAGCCCCAGCATTTT.

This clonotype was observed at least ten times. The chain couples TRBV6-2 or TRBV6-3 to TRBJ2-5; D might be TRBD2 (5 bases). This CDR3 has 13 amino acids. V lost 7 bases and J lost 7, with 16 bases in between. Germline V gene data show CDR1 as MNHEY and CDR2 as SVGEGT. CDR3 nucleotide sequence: TGTGCCAGCACCCACACCACGGCGGGGACCCAGTACTTC. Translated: CASTHTTAGTQYF.

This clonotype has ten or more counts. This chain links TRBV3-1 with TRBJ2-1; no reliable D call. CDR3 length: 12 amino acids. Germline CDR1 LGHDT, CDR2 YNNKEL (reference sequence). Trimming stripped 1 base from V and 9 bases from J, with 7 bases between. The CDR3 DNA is TGTGCCAGCAGCCAAGCTGAAGGTGAGCAGTTCTTC. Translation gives CASSQAEGEQFF.

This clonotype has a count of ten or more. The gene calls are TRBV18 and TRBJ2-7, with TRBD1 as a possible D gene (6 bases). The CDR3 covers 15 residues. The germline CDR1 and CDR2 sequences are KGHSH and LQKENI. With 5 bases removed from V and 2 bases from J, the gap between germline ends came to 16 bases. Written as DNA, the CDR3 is TGTGCCAGCTCATATGGACAGATGGCAGCCTACGAGCAGTACTTC. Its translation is CASSYGQMAAYEQYF.

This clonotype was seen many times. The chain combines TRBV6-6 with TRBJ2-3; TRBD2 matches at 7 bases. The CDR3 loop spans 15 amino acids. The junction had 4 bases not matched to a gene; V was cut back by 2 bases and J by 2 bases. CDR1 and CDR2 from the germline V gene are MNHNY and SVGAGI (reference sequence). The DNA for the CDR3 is TGTGCCAGCAGTTACGAGGGACTACTCACAGATACGCAGTATTTT. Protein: CASSYEGLLTDTQYF.

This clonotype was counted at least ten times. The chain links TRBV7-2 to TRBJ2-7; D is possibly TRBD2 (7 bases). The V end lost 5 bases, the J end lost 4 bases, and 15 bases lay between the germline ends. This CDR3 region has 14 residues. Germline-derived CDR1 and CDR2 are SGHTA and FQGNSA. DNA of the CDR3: TGTGCCAGCAGCGATCTCAGGGGAGGGTACGAGCAGTACTTC. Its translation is CASSDLRGGYEQYF.

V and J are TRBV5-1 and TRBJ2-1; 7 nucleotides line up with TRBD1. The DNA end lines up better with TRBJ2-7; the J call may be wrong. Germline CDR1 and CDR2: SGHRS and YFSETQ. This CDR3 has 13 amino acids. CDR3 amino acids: CASSSGGPYEQYF. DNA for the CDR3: TGCGCCAGCAGCTCAGGGGGTCCCTACGAGCAGTACTTC.

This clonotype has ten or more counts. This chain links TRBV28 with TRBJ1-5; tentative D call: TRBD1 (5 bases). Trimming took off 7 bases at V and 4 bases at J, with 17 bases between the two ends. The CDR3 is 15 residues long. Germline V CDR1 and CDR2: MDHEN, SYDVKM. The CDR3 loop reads CASTNGGKGNQPQHF. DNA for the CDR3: TGTGCCAGCACCAACGGGGGAAAGGGTAATCAGCCCCAGCATTTT.

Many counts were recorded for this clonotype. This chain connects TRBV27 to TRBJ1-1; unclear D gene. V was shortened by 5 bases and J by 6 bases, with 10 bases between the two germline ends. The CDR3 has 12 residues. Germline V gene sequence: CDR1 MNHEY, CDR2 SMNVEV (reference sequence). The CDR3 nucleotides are TGTGCCAGCAGTCCCCGAGGAGCTGAAGCTTTCTTT. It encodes CASSPRGAEAFF.